The clone carrying this TCR beta chain has just a few counts. The entry originates in a study of T-cell reconstitution after alpha-beta-depleted transplantation in children. For TCRbeta, the library was prepared with unique molecular identifiers. One entry per CDR3 protein results from TCRdb running MiXCR on the PCR reads. The sample gives almost 250,000 distinct CDR3 sequences, about 25% of which show up once; about 2.6% is in the top ten. The CDR3 is made up of 16 amino acids. Trimming pared 1 base from V and 1 base from J, leaving 12 bases between. Germline CDR1 reads ENHRY; CDR2 reads SYGVKD. Material: PBMCs, obtained before TCRalphabeta/CD19-depleted stem cell transplant. This chain uses TRBV10-3 with TRBJ2-3, with D possibly TRBD2 on 6 matching bases. The sequence derives from a girl aged 2-10 years with Fanconi anemia, due to receive a stem cell transplant. The DNA of the CDR3 is TGTGCCATCAGTGAGTTAGGGGACTCCCGCACAGATACGCAGTATTTT. Translated, it gives CAISELGDSRTDTQYF.